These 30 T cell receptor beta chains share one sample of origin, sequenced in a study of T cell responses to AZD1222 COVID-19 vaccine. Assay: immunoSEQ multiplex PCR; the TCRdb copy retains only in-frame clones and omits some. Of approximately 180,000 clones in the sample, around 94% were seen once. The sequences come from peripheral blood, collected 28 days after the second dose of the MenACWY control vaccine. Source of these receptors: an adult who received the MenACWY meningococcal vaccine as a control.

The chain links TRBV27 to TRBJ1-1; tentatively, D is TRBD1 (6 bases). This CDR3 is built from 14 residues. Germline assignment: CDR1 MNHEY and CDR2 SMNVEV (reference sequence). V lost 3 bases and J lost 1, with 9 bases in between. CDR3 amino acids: CASSFGGQNTEAFF. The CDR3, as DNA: TGTGCCAGCAGTTTCGGGGGCCAGAACACTGAAGCTTTCTTT.

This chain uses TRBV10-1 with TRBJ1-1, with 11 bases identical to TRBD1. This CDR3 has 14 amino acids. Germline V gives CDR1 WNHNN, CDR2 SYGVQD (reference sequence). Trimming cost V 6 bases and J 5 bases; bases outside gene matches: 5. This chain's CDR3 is CASRMGQGDTEAFF. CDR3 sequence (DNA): TGCGCCAGCAGGATGGGACAGGGGGATACTGAAGCTTTCTTT.

CDR3 nucleotides: TGTGCCAGCAGTAAGGCCTTGGGGGGTACCATATATTTT. This encodes CASSKALGGTIYF. This chain joins TRBV12-3 or TRBV12-4 and TRBJ1-3, with D perhaps TRBD1 (5 bases). This CDR3 region has 13 residues. V was clipped by 5 bases and J by 10 bases, with 15 bases between them.

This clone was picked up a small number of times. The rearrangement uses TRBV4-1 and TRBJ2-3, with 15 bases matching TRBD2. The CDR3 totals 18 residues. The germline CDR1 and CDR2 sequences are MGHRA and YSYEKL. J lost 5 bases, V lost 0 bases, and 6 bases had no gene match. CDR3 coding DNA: TGCGCCAGCAGCCAAGAGGGGACTAGCGGGAGGCTAGGAGATACGCAGTATTTT. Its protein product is CASSQEGTSGRLGDTQYF.

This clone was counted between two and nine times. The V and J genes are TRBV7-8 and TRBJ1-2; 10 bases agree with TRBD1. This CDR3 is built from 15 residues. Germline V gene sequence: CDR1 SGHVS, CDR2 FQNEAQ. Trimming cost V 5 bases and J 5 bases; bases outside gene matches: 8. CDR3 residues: CASSPPGQGRYGYTF. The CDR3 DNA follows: TGTGCCAGCAGCCCACCGGGACAGGGGAGGTATGGCTACACCTTC.

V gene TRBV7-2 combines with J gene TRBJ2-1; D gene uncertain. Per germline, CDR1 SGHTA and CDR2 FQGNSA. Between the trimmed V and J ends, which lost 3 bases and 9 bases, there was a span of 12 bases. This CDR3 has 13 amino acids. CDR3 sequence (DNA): TGTGCCAGCAGCTTTACTTTGATTCCTGAGCAGTTCTTC. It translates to CASSFTLIPEQFF.

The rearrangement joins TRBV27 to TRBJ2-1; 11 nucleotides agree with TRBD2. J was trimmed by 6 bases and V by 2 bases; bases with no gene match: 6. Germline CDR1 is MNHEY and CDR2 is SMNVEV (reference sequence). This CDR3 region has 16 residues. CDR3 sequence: CASSLATSGRRNEQFF. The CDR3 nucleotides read TGTGCCAGCAGTTTAGCTACTAGCGGGAGACGCAATGAGCAGTTCTTC.

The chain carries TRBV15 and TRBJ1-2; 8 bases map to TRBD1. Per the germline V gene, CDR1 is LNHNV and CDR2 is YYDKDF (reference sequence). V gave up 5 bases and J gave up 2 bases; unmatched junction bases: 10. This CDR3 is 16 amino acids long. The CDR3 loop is CATSESGQGGNYGYTF. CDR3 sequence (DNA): TGTGCCACCAGCGAGTCCGGACAGGGTGGAAACTATGGCTACACCTTC.

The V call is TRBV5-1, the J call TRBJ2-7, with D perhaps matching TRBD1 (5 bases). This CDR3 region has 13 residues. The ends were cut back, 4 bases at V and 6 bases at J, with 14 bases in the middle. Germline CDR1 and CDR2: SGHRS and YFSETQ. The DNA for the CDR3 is TGCGCCAGCAGCCCGGAAGGGGTTGGCGAGCAGTACTTC. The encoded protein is CASSPEGVGEQYF.

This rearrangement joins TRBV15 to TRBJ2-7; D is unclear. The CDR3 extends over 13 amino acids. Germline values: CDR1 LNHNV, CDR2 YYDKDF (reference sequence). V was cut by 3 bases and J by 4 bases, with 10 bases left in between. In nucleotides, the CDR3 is TGTGCCACCAGCAGGGATACAAGTTACGAGCAGTACTTC. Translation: CATSRDTSYEQYF.

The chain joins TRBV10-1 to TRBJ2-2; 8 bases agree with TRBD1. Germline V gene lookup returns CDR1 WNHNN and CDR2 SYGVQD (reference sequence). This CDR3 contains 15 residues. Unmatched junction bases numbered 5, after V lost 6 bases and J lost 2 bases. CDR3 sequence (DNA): TGCGCCAGCAGGTTAGGACAGGGAAACACCGGGGAGCTGTTTTTT. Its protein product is CASRLGQGNTGELFF.

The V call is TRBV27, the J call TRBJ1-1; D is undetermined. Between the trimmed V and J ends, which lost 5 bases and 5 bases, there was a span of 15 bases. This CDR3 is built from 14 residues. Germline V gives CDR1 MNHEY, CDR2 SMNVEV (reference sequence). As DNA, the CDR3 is TGTGCCAGCAGTAGCGGATCCGAGGGAACTGAAGCTTTCTTT. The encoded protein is CASSSGSEGTEAFF.

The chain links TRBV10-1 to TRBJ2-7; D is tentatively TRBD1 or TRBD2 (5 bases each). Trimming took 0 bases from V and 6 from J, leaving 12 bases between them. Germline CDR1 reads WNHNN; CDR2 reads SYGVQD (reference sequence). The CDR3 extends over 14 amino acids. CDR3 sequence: CASSESGETSEQYF. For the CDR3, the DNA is TGCGCCAGCAGTGAGTCAGGGGAGACCTCCGAGCAGTACTTC.

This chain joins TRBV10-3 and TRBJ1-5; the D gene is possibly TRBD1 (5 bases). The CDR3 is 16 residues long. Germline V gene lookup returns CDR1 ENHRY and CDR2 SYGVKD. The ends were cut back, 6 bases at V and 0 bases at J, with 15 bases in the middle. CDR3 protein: CAIRSGTGDSNQPQHF. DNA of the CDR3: TGTGCCATCAGATCCGGGACGGGTGATAGCAATCAGCCCCAGCATTTT.

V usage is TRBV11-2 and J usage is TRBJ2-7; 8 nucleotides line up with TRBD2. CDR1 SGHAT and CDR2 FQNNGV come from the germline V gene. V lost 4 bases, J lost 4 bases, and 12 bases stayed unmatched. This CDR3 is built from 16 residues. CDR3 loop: CASSSNRASGRYEQYF. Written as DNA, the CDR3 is TGTGCCAGCAGCTCCAACAGGGCTAGCGGGCGGTACGAGCAGTACTTC.

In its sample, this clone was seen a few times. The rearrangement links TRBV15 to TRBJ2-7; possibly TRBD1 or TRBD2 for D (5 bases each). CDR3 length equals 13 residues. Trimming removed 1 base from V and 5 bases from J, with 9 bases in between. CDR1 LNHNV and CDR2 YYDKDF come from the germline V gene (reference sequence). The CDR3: CATSRGGSDEQYF. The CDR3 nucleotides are TGTGCCACCAGCAGAGGGGGGAGTGACGAGCAGTACTTC.

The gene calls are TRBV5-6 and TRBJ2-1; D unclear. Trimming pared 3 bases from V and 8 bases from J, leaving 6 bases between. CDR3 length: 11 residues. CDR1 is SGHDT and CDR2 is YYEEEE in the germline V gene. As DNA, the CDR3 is TGTGCCAGCAGCTGGCGCCATGAGCAGTTCTTC. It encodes CASSWRHEQFF.

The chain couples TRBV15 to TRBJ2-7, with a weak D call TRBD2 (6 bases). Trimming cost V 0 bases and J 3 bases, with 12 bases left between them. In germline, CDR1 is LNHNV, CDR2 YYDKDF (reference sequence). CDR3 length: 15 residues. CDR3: CATSRERGPDYEQYF. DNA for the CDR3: TGTGCCACCAGCAGAGAGCGGGGCCCTGACTACGAGCAGTACTTC.

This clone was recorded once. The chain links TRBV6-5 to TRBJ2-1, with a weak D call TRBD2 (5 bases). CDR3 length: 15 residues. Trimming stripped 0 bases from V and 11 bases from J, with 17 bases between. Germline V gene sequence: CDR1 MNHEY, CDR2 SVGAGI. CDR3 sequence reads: CASSYSGMLEGQQFF. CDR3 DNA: TGTGCCAGCAGTTACTCTGGGATGCTCGAGGGTCAGCAGTTCTTC.

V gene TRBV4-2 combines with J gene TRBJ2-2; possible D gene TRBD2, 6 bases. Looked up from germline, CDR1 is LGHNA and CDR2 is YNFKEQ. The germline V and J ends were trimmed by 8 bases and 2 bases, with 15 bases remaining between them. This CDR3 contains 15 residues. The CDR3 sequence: CASGPSGRNTGELFF. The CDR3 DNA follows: TGTGCCAGCGGACCATCCGGGAGAAACACCGGGGAGCTGTTTTTT.

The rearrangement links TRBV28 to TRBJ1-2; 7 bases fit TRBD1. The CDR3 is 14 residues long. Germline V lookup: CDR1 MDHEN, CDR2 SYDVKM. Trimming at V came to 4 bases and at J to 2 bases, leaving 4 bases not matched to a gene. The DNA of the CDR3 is TGTGCCAGCAGTTCGACAGGGCTAAACTATGGCTACACCTTC. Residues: CASSSTGLNYGYTF.

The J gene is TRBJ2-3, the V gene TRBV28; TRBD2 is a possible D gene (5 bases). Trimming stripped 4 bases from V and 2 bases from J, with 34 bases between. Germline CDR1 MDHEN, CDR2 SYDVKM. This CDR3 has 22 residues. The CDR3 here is CASSYPMGLERRTPLLTDTQYF. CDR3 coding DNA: TGTGCCAGCAGTTATCCCATGGGGTTGGAGCGGAGGACTCCGCTTCTCACAGATACGCAGTATTTT.

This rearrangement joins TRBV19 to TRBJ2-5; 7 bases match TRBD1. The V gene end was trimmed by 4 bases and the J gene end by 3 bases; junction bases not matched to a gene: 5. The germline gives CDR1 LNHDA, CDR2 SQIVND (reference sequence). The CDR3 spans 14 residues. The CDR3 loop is CASSRTGQEETQYF. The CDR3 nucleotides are TGTGCCAGTAGTAGGACCGGACAGGAAGAGACCCAGTACTTC.

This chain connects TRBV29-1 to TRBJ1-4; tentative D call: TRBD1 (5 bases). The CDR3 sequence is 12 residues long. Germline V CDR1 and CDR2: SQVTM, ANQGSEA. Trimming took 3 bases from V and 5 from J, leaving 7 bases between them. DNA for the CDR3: TGCAGCGTTGAGGGGGGAAATGAAAAACTGTTTTTT. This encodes CSVEGGNEKLFF.

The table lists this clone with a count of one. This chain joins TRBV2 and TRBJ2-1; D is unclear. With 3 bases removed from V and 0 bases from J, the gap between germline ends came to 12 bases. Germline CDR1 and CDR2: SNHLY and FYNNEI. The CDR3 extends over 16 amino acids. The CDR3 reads CASSDGGASSYNEQFF. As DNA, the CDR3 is TGTGCCAGCAGTGACGGCGGCGCGAGCTCCTACAATGAGCAGTTCTTC.

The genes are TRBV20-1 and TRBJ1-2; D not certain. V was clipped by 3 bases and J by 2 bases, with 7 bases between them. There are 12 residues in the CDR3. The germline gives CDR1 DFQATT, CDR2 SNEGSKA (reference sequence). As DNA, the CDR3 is TGCAGTGCTAGTGGGCGGAACTATGGCTACACCTTC. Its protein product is CSASGRNYGYTF.

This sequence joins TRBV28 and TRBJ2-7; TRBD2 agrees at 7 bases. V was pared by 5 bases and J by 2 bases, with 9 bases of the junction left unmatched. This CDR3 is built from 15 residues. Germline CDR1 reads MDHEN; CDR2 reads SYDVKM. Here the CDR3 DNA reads TGTGCCAGCAGTGGGTTCCTAGCGGTTACCTACGAGCAGTACTTC. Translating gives CASSGFLAVTYEQYF.

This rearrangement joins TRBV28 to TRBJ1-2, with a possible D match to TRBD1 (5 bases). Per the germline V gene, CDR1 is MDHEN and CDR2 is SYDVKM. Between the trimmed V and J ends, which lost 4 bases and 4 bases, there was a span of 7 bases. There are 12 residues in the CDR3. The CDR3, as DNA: TGTGCCAGCAGTTCAGGGACCTATGGCTACACCTTC. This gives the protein CASSSGTYGYTF.

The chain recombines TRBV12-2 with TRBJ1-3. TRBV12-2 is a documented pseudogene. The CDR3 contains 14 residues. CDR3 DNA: TGTGCAAGTCGCTTAGTTAAGGGCGCCAACACCATATATTTT. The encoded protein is CASRLVKGANTIYF.

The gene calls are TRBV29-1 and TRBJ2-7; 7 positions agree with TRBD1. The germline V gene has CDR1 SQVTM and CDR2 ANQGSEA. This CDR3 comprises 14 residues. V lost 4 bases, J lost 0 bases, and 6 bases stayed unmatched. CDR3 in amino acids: CSVVGAGGSYEQYF. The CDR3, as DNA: TGCAGCGTTGTTGGGGCAGGGGGCTCCTACGAGCAGTACTTC.